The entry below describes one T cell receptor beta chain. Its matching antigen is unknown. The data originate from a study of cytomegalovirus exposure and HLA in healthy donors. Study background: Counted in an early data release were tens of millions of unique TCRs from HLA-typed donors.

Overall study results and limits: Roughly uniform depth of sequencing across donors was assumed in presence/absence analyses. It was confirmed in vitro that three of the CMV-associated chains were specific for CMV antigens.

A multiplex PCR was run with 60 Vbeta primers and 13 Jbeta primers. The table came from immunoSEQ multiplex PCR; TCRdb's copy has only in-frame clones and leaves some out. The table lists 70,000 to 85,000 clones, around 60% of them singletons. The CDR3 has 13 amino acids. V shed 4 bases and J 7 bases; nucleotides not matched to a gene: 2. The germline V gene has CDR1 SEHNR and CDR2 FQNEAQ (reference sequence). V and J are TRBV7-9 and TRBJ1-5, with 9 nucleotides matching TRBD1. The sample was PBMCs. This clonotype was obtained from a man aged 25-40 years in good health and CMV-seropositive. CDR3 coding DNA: TGTGCCAGCAGCTACGGACAGGGGCAGCCCCAGCATTTT. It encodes CASSYGQGQPQHF.